These 27 T cell receptor beta chains were sequenced from one sample in a study of blood T cell repertoires in COVID-19. The method was immunoSEQ multiplex PCR; TCRdb's version includes in-frame clones alone and lacks a portion of them. The table records roughly 34,000 clones, about 90% of them present only once. The sequenced sample consisted of peripheral blood. Every receptor here comes from a man aged 55 to 70 with active COVID-19.

The V call is TRBV19, the J call TRBJ1-4; 8 bases are shared with TRBD1. The length of the CDR3 is 19 residues. J was trimmed by 2 bases and V by 3 bases; bases with no gene match: 14. Germline-derived CDR1 and CDR2 are LNHDA and SQIVND (reference sequence). The CDR3 protein is CASSMRTGPIGRTNEKLFF. CDR3 DNA sequence: TGTGCCAGTAGTATGAGGACAGGGCCCATAGGGCGGACTAATGAAAAACTGTTTTTT.

V usage is TRBV6-5 and J usage is TRBJ2-3, with 9 bases matching TRBD1. Per germline, CDR1 MNHEY and CDR2 SVGAGI. V dropped 6 bases and J dropped 1; count of bases not matched to a gene: 5. The CDR3 spans 15 residues. In DNA form, the CDR3 reads TGTGCCAGCAGCCGCGGGACAGGGCGCACAGATACGCAGTATTTT. Protein product: CASSRGTGRTDTQYF.

This clone was observed once. The chain links TRBV28 to TRBJ2-1, with D perhaps TRBD1 (5 bases). The CDR3 extends over 13 amino acids. The V gene lost 6 bases and the J gene lost 6 bases, with 12 bases spanning the gap. The germline V gene has CDR1 MDHEN and CDR2 SYDVKM. In nucleotides, the CDR3 is TGTGCCAGCAGGTTGACAGTGGGCAATGAGCAGTTCTTC. Its translation is CASRLTVGNEQFF.

This clone has just one count. The chain links TRBV18 to TRBJ2-3, with D hard to call. Germline loops: CDR1 KGHSH, CDR2 LQKENI. V lost 5 bases and J lost 0, with 12 bases in between. The CDR3 sequence is 15 residues long. The CDR3: CASSKIAESTDTQYF. CDR3 nucleotides: TGTGCCAGCTCAAAGATTGCAGAAAGCACAGATACGCAGTATTTT. Filled out from reference TRBV18 and TRBJ2-3, the complete variable domain reads NAGVMQNPRHLVRRRGQEARLRCSPMKGHSHVYWYRQLPEEGLKFMVYLQKENIIDESGMPKERFSAEFPKEGPSILRIQQVVRGDSAAYFCASSKIAESTDTQYFGPGTRLTVL.

V usage is TRBV20-1 and J usage is TRBJ2-3; 8 bases agree with TRBD1. The CDR3 is 14 amino acids. Germline trimming cut 3 bases from V and 3 bases from J; bases unmatched to any gene: 5. Germline CDR1 and CDR2: DFQATT and SNEGSKA (reference sequence). CDR3 region: CSASARGLTDTQYF. The CDR3 DNA reads TGCAGTGCTAGTGCCAGGGGGCTGACAGATACGCAGTATTTT.

The chain joins TRBV6-6 to TRBJ1-5; D remains unclear. Trimming took off 6 bases at V and 3 bases at J, with 3 bases between the two ends. The length of the CDR3 is 11 residues. Germline values: CDR1 MNHNY, CDR2 SVGAGI (reference sequence). CDR3 coding DNA: TGTGCCAGCAGCCACAATCAGCCCCAGCATTTT. Translating it yields CASSHNQPQHF.

The chain recombines TRBV5-1 with TRBJ2-1; D call uncertain. V was pared by 6 bases and J by 2 bases, with 9 bases between. From germline, CDR1 is SGHRS and CDR2 YFSETQ. The CDR3 spans 13 residues. CDR3: CASKTETYNEQFF. CDR3 nucleotides: TGCGCCAGCAAGACGGAGACCTACAATGAGCAGTTCTTC.

The rearrangement joins TRBV2 to TRBJ1-5, with TRBD1 as a possible D gene (5 bases). The length of the CDR3 is 14 residues. Trimming removed 5 bases at V and 2 bases at J, with 10 bases between. The V gene's germline CDR1 is SNHLY and CDR2 FYNNEI. CDR3 coding DNA: TGTGCCAGCAGTCCCGGGGGGGGCAATCAGCCCCAGCATTTT. This codes for CASSPGGGNQPQHF.

The rearrangement joins TRBV5-8 to TRBJ1-1; D might be TRBD1 (5 bases). The germline V gene encodes CDR1 SGHTS and CDR2 YDEGEE. With 0 bases removed from V and 5 bases from J, the gap between germline ends came to 11 bases. The CDR3 has 14 amino acids. CDR3 nucleotide sequence: TGTGCCAGCAGCTTGGGGTGGACACTAACTGAAGCTTTCTTT. It is translated as CASSLGWTLTEAFF.

A remark on this clone: Relative to the germline gene, one junction end is altered; a read error may explain this. The chain uses TRBV18 and TRBJ2-7; D perhaps matches TRBD1 (6 bases). This CDR3 is 13 amino acids long. Germline CDR1 reads KGHSH; CDR2 reads LQKENI. This CDR3 is CASSPQGLPGQAF. The CDR3 DNA sequence: TGTGCCAGCTCACCACAGGGGTTACCGGGACAAGCTTTC.

The chain couples TRBV2 to TRBJ2-1; 11 nucleotides agree with TRBD1. The ends lost 10 bases at V and 7 bases at J; junction bases unmatched: 9. This CDR3 comprises 14 residues. Per germline, CDR1 SNHLY and CDR2 FYNNEI. The CDR3 DNA reads as TGTGCCAAAGCTAGGACAGGGGGCTCTAATGAGCAGTTCTTC. Translated: CAKARTGGSNEQFF.

The V call is TRBV6-2 or TRBV6-3, the J call TRBJ2-2; D is unresolved. This CDR3 spans 15 amino acids. Trimming cost V 4 bases and J 3 bases, with 12 bases left between them. The germline gives CDR1 MNHEY, CDR2 SVGEGT. Here the CDR3 DNA reads TGTGCCAGCAGTTTGCCGTTACTCGACACCGGGGAGCTGTTTTTT. The encoded protein is CASSLPLLDTGELFF.

This clone is labeled large. This rearrangement joins TRBV3-1 (or the pseudogene TRBV3-2) to TRBJ1-6; TRBD1 matches 8 bases. J gave up 8 bases and V 1 base, and 7 bases lay outside the gene matches. Germline CDR1 LGHDT, CDR2 YNNKEL (reference sequence). The CDR3 runs to 16 residues. CDR3 sequence reads: CASSQGTRGQHSPLHF. The CDR3 DNA reads as TGTGCCAGCAGCCAAGGAACCAGGGGGCAACATTCACCCCTCCACTTT.

The chain combines TRBV3-1 (or the pseudogene TRBV3-2) with TRBJ2-3, with 8 bases matching TRBD2. The ends lost 4 bases at V and 4 bases at J; junction bases unmatched: 7. This CDR3 is 15 amino acids long. Germline CDR1 LGHDT, CDR2 YNNKEL (reference sequence). The CDR3 coding sequence is TGTGCCAGCAGCCTTGGCGGGAGGTCCCCAGATACGCAGTATTTT. It yields the protein CASSLGGRSPDTQYF.

The rearrangement joins TRBV19 to TRBJ1-3, with unresolved D. Germline V gene lookup returns CDR1 LNHDA and CDR2 SQIVND (reference sequence). Trimming shortened V by 9 bases and J by 0 bases, and 9 bases separated the two germline ends. The CDR3 consists of 13 residues. CDR3 nucleotide sequence: TGTGCCAGCCAGCGTTCCTCTGGAAACACCATATATTTT. Its translation: CASQRSSGNTIYF.

The V call is TRBV27, the J call TRBJ1-4, with D possibly being TRBD1 (6 bases). V was clipped by 2 bases and J by 0 bases, with 16 bases between them. This CDR3 region has 18 residues. The germline V gene encodes CDR1 MNHEY and CDR2 SMNVEV (reference sequence). The CDR3: CASSLHGQPTSTNEKLFF. The CDR3 DNA reads as TGTGCCAGCAGTTTACACGGACAGCCAACATCAACTAATGAAAAACTGTTTTTT.

CDR3 loop: CATSRGEGQGVRGDTQYF. The CDR3 nucleotides read TGTGCCACCAGCAGAGGAGAGGGACAGGGAGTTCGGGGCGATACGCAGTATTTT. The J gene is TRBJ2-3, the V gene TRBV15, with 9 bases aligning to TRBD1. The CDR3 contains 18 residues. The junction had 14 bases not matched to a gene; V was cut back by 1 base and J by 6 bases. Germline V lookup: CDR1 LNHNV, CDR2 YYDKDF (reference sequence).

The chain combines TRBV4-1 with TRBJ2-1; D remains ambiguous. The germline V gene encodes CDR1 MGHRA and CDR2 YSYEKL. This CDR3 is 15 amino acids long. With 1 base removed from V and 8 bases from J, the gap between germline ends came to 15 bases. CDR3 protein: CASSQVAVQRDEQFF. CDR3 nucleotide sequence: TGCGCCAGCAGCCAAGTTGCGGTCCAACGGGATGAGCAGTTCTTC.

The V and J genes are TRBV27 and TRBJ1-2; 9 bases map to TRBD1. This CDR3 is built from 17 residues. Trimming at V came to 3 bases and at J to 2 bases, leaving 10 bases not matched to a gene. Germline V gives CDR1 MNHEY, CDR2 SMNVEV (reference sequence). CDR3 bases: TGTGCCAGCAGTTTTTCATGGACAGGGGTAGCGAACTATGGCTACACCTTC. Translating gives CASSFSWTGVANYGYTF.

The chain joins TRBV5-1 to TRBJ2-5; 12 bases are shared with TRBD2. The V and J ends lost 4 bases and 5 bases, in that order; junction bases with no gene match: 3. Germline values: CDR1 SGHRS, CDR2 YFSETQ. The CDR3 runs to 14 residues. This CDR3 reads CASSGGLAGETQYF. CDR3 DNA: TGCGCCAGCAGCGGAGGACTAGCGGGGGAGACCCAGTACTTC.

The V gene is TRBV7-5, the J gene TRBJ2-3; the table gives TRBD2 as D, unverified against the DNA. TRBV7-5 is marked as a pseudogene. This CDR3 contains 17 residues. The CDR3, as DNA: TGTGTCAGAACCCCATCCCCTCTAGCGGGGCTCACAGATACGCAGTATTTT. Its translation: CVRTPSPLAGLTDTQYF.

This chain uses TRBV10-3 with TRBJ2-7; the D is unclear. Trimming stripped 7 bases from V and 3 bases from J, with 16 bases between. Germline lookup yields CDR1 ENHRY and CDR2 SYGVKD. This CDR3 comprises 14 residues. The CDR3 spells CAINEVHSSYEQYF. In DNA form, the CDR3 reads TGTGCCATCAATGAAGTTCATTCTAGCTACGAGCAGTACTTC.

This rearrangement joins TRBV3-1 (or the pseudogene TRBV3-2) to TRBJ2-3; D gene ambiguous. Trimming pared 1 base from V and 5 bases from J, leaving 7 bases between. This CDR3 has 13 residues. Per germline, CDR1 LGHDT and CDR2 YNNKEL (reference sequence). The DNA of the CDR3 is TGTGCCAGCAGCCAAGGTGGGCGAGATACGCAGTATTTT. Translating gives CASSQGGRDTQYF.

The rearrangement links TRBV11-2 to TRBJ2-7; 7 bases align to TRBD2. V was clipped by 5 bases and J by 1 base; unmatched bases: 8. The CDR3 loop spans 15 amino acids. Germline CDR1 SGHAT, CDR2 FQNNGV. CDR3 in DNA: TGTGCCAGCAGCCCTGGCGGGAGTAATTCCTACGAGCAGTACTTC. As protein: CASSPGGSNSYEQYF.

This rearrangement joins TRBV11-2 to TRBJ1-4, with 8 bases lining up with TRBD1. Per germline, CDR1 SGHAT and CDR2 FQNNGV. V lost 3 bases, J lost 8 bases, and 11 bases stayed unmatched. The CDR3 has 16 residues. CDR3 in DNA: TGTGCCAGCAGCTTCTCCGGGGGGACAGGACAGGAAAAACTGTTTTTT. Translating it yields CASSFSGGTGQEKLFF.

The chain employs TRBV7-2 and TRBJ1-1; weak D call: TRBD1 (6 bases). The length of the CDR3 is 13 residues. The V gene's germline CDR1 is SGHTA and CDR2 FQGNSA. V lost 7 bases, J lost 6 bases, and 15 bases lay in between. The CDR3 loop is CASTPAGVAEAFF. The CDR3 bases are TGTGCCAGCACCCCCGCAGGGGTCGCTGAAGCTTTCTTT.

The rearrangement links TRBV24-1 to TRBJ2-1; tentative D call: TRBD2 (6 bases). The germline V and J ends were trimmed by 4 bases and 4 bases, with 10 bases remaining between them. Germline loops: CDR1 KGHDR, CDR2 SFDVKD. This CDR3 is 14 amino acids long. CDR3 DNA sequence: TGTGCCACCAGTGAGGCGGGAAGATACAATGAGCAGTTCTTC. Protein: CATSEAGRYNEQFF.